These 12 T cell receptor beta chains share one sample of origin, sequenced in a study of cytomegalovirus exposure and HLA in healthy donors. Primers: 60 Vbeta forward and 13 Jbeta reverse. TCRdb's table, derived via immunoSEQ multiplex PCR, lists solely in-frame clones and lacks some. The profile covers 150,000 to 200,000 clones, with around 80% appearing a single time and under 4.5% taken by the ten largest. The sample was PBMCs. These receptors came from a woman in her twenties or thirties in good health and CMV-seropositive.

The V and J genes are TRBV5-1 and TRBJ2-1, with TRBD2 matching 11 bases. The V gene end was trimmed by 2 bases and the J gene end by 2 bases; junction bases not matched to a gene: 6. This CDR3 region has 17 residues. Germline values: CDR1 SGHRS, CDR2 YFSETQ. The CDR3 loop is CASSFTLAGGPYNEQFF. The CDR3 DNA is TGCGCCAGCAGCTTTACTTTAGCGGGAGGGCCCTACAATGAGCAGTTCTTC.

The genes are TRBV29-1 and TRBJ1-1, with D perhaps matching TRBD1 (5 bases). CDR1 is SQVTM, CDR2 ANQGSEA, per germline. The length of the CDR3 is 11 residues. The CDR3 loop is CSFRVNTEAFF. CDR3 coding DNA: TGCAGTTTCAGGGTTAACACTGAAGCTTTCTTT.

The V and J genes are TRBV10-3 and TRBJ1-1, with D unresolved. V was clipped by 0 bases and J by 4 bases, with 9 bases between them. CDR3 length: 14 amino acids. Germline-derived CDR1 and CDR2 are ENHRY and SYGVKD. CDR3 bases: TGTGCCATCAGTGAGTCGTTTAGCGGCACTGAAGCTTTCTTT. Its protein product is CAISESFSGTEAFF.

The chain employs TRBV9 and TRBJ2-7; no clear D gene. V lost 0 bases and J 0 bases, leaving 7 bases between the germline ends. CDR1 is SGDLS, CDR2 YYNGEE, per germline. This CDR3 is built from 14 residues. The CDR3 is CASSVVPGSYEQYF. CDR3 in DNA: TGTGCCAGCAGCGTAGTGCCGGGCTCCTACGAGCAGTACTTC.

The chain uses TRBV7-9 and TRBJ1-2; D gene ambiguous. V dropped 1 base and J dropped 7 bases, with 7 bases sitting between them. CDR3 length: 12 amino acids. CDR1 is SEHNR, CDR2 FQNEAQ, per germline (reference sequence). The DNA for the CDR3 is TGTGCCAGCAGCTTAGTAGGGAGTGGCTACACCTTC. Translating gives CASSLVGSGYTF.

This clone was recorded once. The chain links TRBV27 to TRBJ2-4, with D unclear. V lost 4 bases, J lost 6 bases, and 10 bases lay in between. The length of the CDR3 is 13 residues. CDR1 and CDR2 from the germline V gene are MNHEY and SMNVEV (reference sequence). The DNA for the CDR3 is TGTGCCAGCAGTTCCTCACTGAGAAACATTCAGTACTTC. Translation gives CASSSSLRNIQYF.

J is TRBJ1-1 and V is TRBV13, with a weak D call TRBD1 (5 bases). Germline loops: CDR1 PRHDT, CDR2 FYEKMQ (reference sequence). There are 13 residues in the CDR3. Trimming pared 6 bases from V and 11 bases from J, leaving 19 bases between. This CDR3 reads CASSLRSGRAAFF. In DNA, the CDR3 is TGTGCCAGCAGTCTAAGATCCGGCAGGGCTGCTTTCTTT.

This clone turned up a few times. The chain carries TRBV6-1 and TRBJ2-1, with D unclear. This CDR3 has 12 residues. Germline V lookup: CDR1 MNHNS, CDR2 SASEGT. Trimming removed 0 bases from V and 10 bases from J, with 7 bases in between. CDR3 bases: TGTGCCAGCAGTGAAGCGCTTCTAGAGCAGTTCTTC. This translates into CASSEALLEQFF.

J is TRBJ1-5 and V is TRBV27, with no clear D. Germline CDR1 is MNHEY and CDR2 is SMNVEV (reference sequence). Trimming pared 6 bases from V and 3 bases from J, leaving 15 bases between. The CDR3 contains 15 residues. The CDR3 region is CASRARGSPNQPQHF. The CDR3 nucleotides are TGTGCCAGCAGGGCTCGGGGAAGCCCCAATCAGCCCCAGCATTTT.

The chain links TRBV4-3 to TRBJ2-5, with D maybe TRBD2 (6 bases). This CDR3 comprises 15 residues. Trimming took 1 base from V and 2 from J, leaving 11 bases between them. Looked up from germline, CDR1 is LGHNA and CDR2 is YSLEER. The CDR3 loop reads CASSQGGESQETQYF. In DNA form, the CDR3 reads TGCGCCAGCAGCCAAGGGGGGGAGTCACAAGAGACCCAGTACTTC.

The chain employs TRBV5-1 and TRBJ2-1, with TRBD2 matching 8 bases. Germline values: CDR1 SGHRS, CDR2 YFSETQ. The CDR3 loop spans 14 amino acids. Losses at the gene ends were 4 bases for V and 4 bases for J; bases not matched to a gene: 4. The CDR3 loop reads CASSQSGGYNEQFF. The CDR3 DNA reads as TGCGCCAGCAGCCAAAGCGGGGGATACAATGAGCAGTTCTTC.

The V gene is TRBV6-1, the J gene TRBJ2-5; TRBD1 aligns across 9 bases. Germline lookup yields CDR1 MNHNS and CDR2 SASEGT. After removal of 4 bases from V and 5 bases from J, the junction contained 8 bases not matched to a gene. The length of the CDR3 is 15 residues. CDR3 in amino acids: CASSAGDRAVETQYF. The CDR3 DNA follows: TGTGCCAGCAGTGCGGGGGACAGGGCGGTGGAGACCCAGTACTTC.